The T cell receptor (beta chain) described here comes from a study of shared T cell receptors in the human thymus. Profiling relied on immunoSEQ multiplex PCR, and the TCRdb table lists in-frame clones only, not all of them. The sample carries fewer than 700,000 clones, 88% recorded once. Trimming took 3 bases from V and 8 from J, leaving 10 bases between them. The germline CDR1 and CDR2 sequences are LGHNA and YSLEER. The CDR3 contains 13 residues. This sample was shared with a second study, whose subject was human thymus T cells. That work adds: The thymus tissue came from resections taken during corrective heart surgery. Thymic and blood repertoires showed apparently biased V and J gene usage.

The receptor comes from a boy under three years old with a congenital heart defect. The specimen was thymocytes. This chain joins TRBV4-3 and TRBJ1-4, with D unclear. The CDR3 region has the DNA TGCGCCAGCAGCCAGCGGGAAGGGGAAAAACTGTTTTTT. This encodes CASSQREGEKLFF.